Listed here are 25 T cell receptor beta chains from one sample, sequenced in a study of T cell responses to AZD1222 COVID-19 vaccine. Repertoires were generated with immunoSEQ multiplex PCR, while TCRdb's copy carries only in-frame clones and drops some. Of 60,000 to 90,000 clones in the sample, roughly 80% are singletons; the top ten hold 27%. This specimen consisted of peripheral blood, obtained 28 days after the second dose of the MenACWY control vaccine. Source of these receptors: an adult who received the MenACWY meningococcal vaccine as a control.

In DNA form, the CDR3 reads TGTGCCAGCAGCTTGGGCAGGGGTACTGAAGCTTTCTTT. Protein product: CASSLGRGTEAFF. V usage is TRBV5-6 and J usage is TRBJ1-1; D possibly corresponds to TRBD1 (6 bases). The germline gives CDR1 SGHDT, CDR2 YYEEEE. V shed 0 bases and J shed 5 bases, with 8 bases lying between them. The CDR3 is made up of 13 amino acids.

This clone was seen only a few times. The chain links TRBV11-2 to TRBJ1-1; the D is unclear. Germline V lookup: CDR1 SGHAT, CDR2 FQNNGV. V shed 1 base and J shed 5 bases, with 11 bases lying between them. The CDR3 is 14 amino acids. CDR3: CASSLGKGTTEAFF. The CDR3 nucleotides read TGTGCCAGCAGCTTAGGCAAGGGAACGACTGAAGCTTTCTTT. Full variable domain (remainder filled in from reference TRBV11-2 and TRBJ1-1): EAGVAQSPRYKIIEKRQSVAFWCNPISGHATLYWYQQILGQGPKLLIQFQNNGVVDDSQLPKDRFSAERLKGVDSTLKIQPAKLEDSAVYLCASSLGKGTTEAFFGQGTRLTVV.

The genes are TRBV2 and TRBJ1-4; D gene uncertain. The V gene lost 8 bases and the J gene lost 3 bases, with 10 bases spanning the gap. CDR1 is SNHLY and CDR2 is FYNNEI in the germline V gene. The CDR3 has 13 residues. CDR3 sequence reads: CASQPRPNEKLFF. The CDR3 DNA follows: TGTGCCAGCCAGCCCAGGCCTAATGAAAAACTGTTTTTT. Filled out from reference TRBV2 and TRBJ1-4, the complete variable domain reads EPEVTQTPSHQVTQMGQEVILRCVPISNHLYFYWYRQILGQKVEFLVSFYNNEISEKSEIFDDQFSVERPDGSNFTLKIRSTKLEDSAMYFCASQPRPNEKLFFGSGTQLSVL.

J is TRBJ2-1 and V is TRBV4-1; TRBD2 is a possible D gene (6 bases). The CDR3 extends over 14 amino acids. Germline V lookup: CDR1 MGHRA, CDR2 YSYEKL. V was trimmed by 6 bases and J by 0 bases, leaving 9 bases between them. The CDR3 here is CASRPEGSYNEQFF. The CDR3 DNA reads as TGCGCCAGCAGGCCGGAGGGCTCCTACAATGAGCAGTTCTTC.

This rearrangement joins TRBV7-2 to TRBJ2-2; tentatively, D is TRBD1 (6 bases). CDR3 length: 15 amino acids. Trimming cost V 7 bases and J 5 bases, with 17 bases left between them. Germline V gene lookup returns CDR1 SGHTA and CDR2 FQGNSA. CDR3 coding DNA: TGTGCCAGCAAATTTGACCAGGGGCGAACCGGGGAGCTGTTTTTT. Its translation is CASKFDQGRTGELFF.

This clone was seen just once. V and J are TRBV2 and TRBJ1-5, with 8 bases identical to TRBD1. CDR1 and CDR2 (germline): SNHLY, FYNNEI. Germline trimming cut 6 bases from V and 4 bases from J; bases unmatched to any gene: 5. The CDR3 runs to 14 residues. The CDR3: CASRRTGLNQPQHF. The CDR3 nucleotides read TGTGCCAGCAGAAGGACAGGGCTTAATCAGCCCCAGCATTTT. The whole variable domain, filled in from reference TRBV2 and TRBJ1-5, reads EPEVTQTPSHQVTQMGQEVILRCVPISNHLYFYWYRQILGQKVEFLVSFYNNEISEKSEIFDDQFSVERPDGSNFTLKIRSTKLEDSAMYFCASRRTGLNQPQHFGDGTRLSIL.

V is TRBV18 and J is TRBJ2-2, with D perhaps being TRBD1 or TRBD2 (6 bases each). Germline V lookup: CDR1 KGHSH, CDR2 LQKENI. The CDR3 is 15 residues long. V lost 3 bases, J lost 7 bases, and 15 bases lay in between. The DNA of the CDR3 is TGTGCCAGCTCACCTGCCCAGGGGAGGAACGGGGAGCTGTTTTTT. It specifies CASSPAQGRNGELFF. The variable domain in full, with the rest retrieved from reference TRBV18 and TRBJ2-2, is NAGVMQNPRHLVRRRGQEARLRCSPMKGHSHVYWYRQLPEEGLKFMVYLQKENIIDESGMPKERFSAEFPKEGPSILRIQQVVRGDSAAYFCASSPAQGRNGELFFGEGSRLTVL.

V is TRBV28 and J is TRBJ1-5; D possibly corresponds to TRBD1 (6 bases). This CDR3 has 13 amino acids. V was cut by 2 bases and J by 11 bases, with 13 bases left in between. Germline loops: CDR1 MDHEN, CDR2 SYDVKM. The CDR3 here is CASSLGQGLSQHF. The DNA of the CDR3 is TGTGCCAGCAGTTTAGGGCAGGGGTTGTCCCAGCATTTT.

This chain joins TRBV11-2 and TRBJ2-7, with D possibly TRBD2 on 6 matching bases. Germline CDR1 SGHAT, CDR2 FQNNGV. The CDR3 loop spans 15 amino acids. Deletions cut 5 bases from V and 2 bases from J, with 16 bases between. CDR3 sequence reads: CASSLSRGAAYEQYF. As DNA, the CDR3 is TGTGCCAGCAGCCTATCCCGCGGGGCAGCCTACGAGCAGTACTTC.

This clone was found a few times. The rearrangement joins TRBV4-1 to TRBJ2-7; 7 nucleotides align to TRBD1. CDR1 MGHRA and CDR2 YSYEKL come from the germline V gene. V lost 1 base to trimming and J lost 6 bases; unmatched junction nucleotides: 6. The CDR3 has 14 amino acids. The CDR3 DNA follows: TGCGCCAGCAGCCAAGTGGGACAGACTCCCGAGCAGTACTTC. Its protein product is CASSQVGQTPEQYF.

The chain has TRBV28 and TRBJ2-1; the D gene is possibly TRBD1 (5 bases). The CDR3 length is 13 residues. V was clipped by 5 bases and J by 6 bases, with 11 bases between them. Per germline, CDR1 MDHEN and CDR2 SYDVKM. CDR3 DNA: TGTGCCAGCAGTACCCGACAGCTCAATGAGCAGTTCTTC. It codes for CASSTRQLNEQFF.

The rearrangement uses TRBV30 and TRBJ1-2; 9 positions match TRBD1. CDR1 and CDR2 from the germline V gene are GTSNPN and SVGIG (reference sequence). V shed 4 bases and J 4 bases; nucleotides not matched to a gene: 1. CDR3 length equals 12 residues. In DNA, the CDR3 is TGTGCCTGGACGGGACAGGGCTATGGCTACACCTTC. It encodes CAWTGQGYGYTF. Full variable domain (missing parts from reference TRBV30 and TRBJ1-2): SQTIHQWPATLVQPVGSPLSLECTVEGTSNPNLYWYRQAAGRGLQLLFYSVGIGQISSEVPQNLSASRPQDRQFILSSKKLLLSDSGFYLCAWTGQGYGYTFGSGTRLTVV.

CDR3 bases: TGCAGCGTTGGGAGAACGGCAGGGAATGGCTACACCTTC. It specifies CSVGRTAGNGYTF. This chain links TRBV29-1 with TRBJ1-2; possible D gene TRBD1, 5 bases. The germline CDR1 and CDR2 sequences are SQVTM and ANQGSEA. The CDR3 loop spans 13 amino acids. Deletions cut 4 bases from V and 6 bases from J, with 15 bases between.

This chain uses TRBV2 with TRBJ2-7; no reliable D call. V lost 8 bases to trimming and J lost 3 bases, with 11 bases between them. CDR3 length equals 12 residues. Germline CDR1 and CDR2: SNHLY and FYNNEI. The CDR3 bases are TGTGCCAGCGGGGAACAAAGCTACGAGCAGTACTTC. Its protein product is CASGEQSYEQYF.

The rearrangement joins TRBV7-8 to TRBJ2-2, with TRBD2 identical over 12 bases. After removal of 5 bases from V and 10 bases from J, the junction contained 11 bases not matched to a gene. The CDR3 is made up of 16 amino acids. Germline V lookup: CDR1 SGHVS, CDR2 FQNEAQ. The CDR3 DNA follows: TGTGCCAGCAGCCCCCGCGGACTAGCGGGATTCCCGGAGCTGTTTTTT. Amino acids: CASSPRGLAGFPELFF.

The sample holds one count of this clone. This sequence joins TRBV6-5 and TRBJ1-5; D unclear. The CDR3 extends over 15 amino acids. Germline V lookup: CDR1 MNHEY, CDR2 SVGAGI. The V and J ends lost 10 bases and 4 bases respectively, with 20 bases between them. CDR3 loop: CATSPRLGQNQPQHF. CDR3 in DNA: TGTGCCACTTCGCCACGTCTCGGGCAGAATCAGCCCCAGCATTTT.

In DNA, the CDR3 is TGCGCCAGCAGCCAAGATGGGCTCCCAGGTGGTGGCTACACCTTC. Translating it yields CASSQDGLPGGGYTF. The chain joins TRBV4-1 to TRBJ1-2, with unresolved D. This CDR3 is built from 15 residues. CDR1 and CDR2 (germline): MGHRA, YSYEKL. Trimming shortened V by 0 bases and J by 7 bases, and 15 bases separated the two germline ends.

The rearrangement links TRBV24-1 to TRBJ2-2, with D perhaps given as TRBD1 or TRBD2 (5 bases each). The CDR3 totals 14 residues. CDR1 and CDR2 (germline): KGHDR, SFDVKD. V shed 5 bases and J shed 2 bases, with 8 bases lying between them. CDR3 loop: CATSAGANTGELFF. CDR3 bases: TGTGCCACCAGTGCCGGGGCTAACACCGGGGAGCTGTTTTTT.

There are many counts of this clone. The chain has TRBV4-1 and TRBJ1-3; a weak D match, TRBD1 (5 bases). The V end was cut by 2 bases, the J end by 2 bases, with 19 bases between. The CDR3 is 18 amino acids. Germline V lookup: CDR1 MGHRA, CDR2 YSYEKL. CDR3 coding DNA: TGCGCCAGCAGCCAACGGATGGTGGGGCAGGCCACTGGAAACACCATATATTTT. It codes for CASSQRMVGQATGNTIYF.

The chain combines TRBV5-1 with TRBJ2-2; D perhaps matches TRBD1 (6 bases). The V end lost 2 bases, the J end lost 4 bases, and 12 bases lay between the germline ends. Germline CDR1 SGHRS, CDR2 YFSETQ. The CDR3 is 15 residues long. The CDR3 reads CASSFLDSITGELFF. CDR3 DNA sequence: TGCGCCAGCAGCTTTTTGGACAGTATCACCGGGGAGCTGTTTTTT. Complete variable domain (other parts from reference TRBV5-1 and TRBJ2-2): KAGVTQTPRYLIKTRGQQVTLSCSPISGHRSVSWYQQTPGQGLQFLFEYFSETQRNKGNFPGRFSGRQFSNSRSEMNVSTLELGDSALYLCASSFLDSITGELFFGEGSRLTVL.

V and J are TRBV18 and TRBJ2-5; D is unresolved. This CDR3 has 12 residues. Germline loops: CDR1 KGHSH, CDR2 LQKENI. V dropped 5 bases and J dropped 5 bases, with 9 bases sitting between them. This chain's CDR3 is CASSSSLETQYF. The CDR3 DNA sequence: TGTGCCAGCTCAAGTTCCCTGGAGACCCAGTACTTC.

This CDR3 reads CASSRSSYNSPLHF. The CDR3 nucleotides read TGTGCCAGCAGTCGAAGCTCCTATAATTCACCCCTCCACTTT. The chain has TRBV6-2 or TRBV6-3 and TRBJ1-6; no clear D. V was pared by 5 bases and J by 0 bases, with 5 bases between. Germline-derived CDR1 and CDR2 are MNHEY and SVGEGT. The length of the CDR3 is 14 residues.

The J gene is TRBJ1-3, the V gene TRBV20-1, with D hard to call. Germline V gene lookup returns CDR1 DFQATT and CDR2 SNEGSKA (reference sequence). V gave up 6 bases and J gave up 2 bases, with 5 bases separating them. The CDR3 runs 11 residues. The CDR3 loop reads CSASAGNTIYF. In nucleotides, the CDR3 is TGCAGTGCCTCCGCTGGAAACACCATATATTTT.

Written as DNA, the CDR3 is TGTGCCAGCGCCCGATGGGGTAGGGATGGCTACACCTTC. It yields the protein CASARWGRDGYTF. This chain joins TRBV27 and TRBJ1-2; D unclear. This CDR3 has 13 residues. V lost 8 bases and J 6 bases, leaving 16 bases between the germline ends. Germline CDR1 reads MNHEY; CDR2 reads SMNVEV (reference sequence).

This chain connects TRBV2 to TRBJ2-3, with 7 nucleotides matching TRBD1. V lost 4 bases to trimming and J lost 3 bases; unmatched junction nucleotides: 1. Germline CDR1 reads SNHLY; CDR2 reads FYNNEI. CDR3 length equals 13 residues. In DNA, the CDR3 is TGTGCCAGCAGTGGACAGGGAACAGATACGCAGTATTTT. This translates into CASSGQGTDTQYF.